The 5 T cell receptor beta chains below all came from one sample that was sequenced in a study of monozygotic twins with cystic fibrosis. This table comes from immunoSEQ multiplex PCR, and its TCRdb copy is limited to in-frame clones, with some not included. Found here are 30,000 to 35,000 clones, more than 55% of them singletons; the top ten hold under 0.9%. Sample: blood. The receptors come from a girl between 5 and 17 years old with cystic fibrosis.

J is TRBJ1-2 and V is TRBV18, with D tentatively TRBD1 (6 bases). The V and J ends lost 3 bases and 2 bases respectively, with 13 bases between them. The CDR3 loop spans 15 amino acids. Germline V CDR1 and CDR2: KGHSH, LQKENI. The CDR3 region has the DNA TGTGCCAGCTCACCGTATTCAGGGGAAAACTATGGCTACACCTTC. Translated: CASSPYSGENYGYTF.

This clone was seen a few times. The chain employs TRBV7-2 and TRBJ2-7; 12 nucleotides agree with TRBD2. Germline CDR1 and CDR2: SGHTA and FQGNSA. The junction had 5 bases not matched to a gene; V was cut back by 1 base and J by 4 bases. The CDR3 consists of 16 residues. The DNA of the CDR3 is TGTGCCAGCAGCTTAGGACTAGCGGGAGCGGGGTACGAGCAGTACTTC. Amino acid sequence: CASSLGLAGAGYEQYF.

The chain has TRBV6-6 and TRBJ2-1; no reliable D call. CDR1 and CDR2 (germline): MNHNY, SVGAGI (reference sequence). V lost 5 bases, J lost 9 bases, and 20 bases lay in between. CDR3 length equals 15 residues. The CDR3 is CASSSPFSLESEQFF. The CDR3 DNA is TGTGCCAGCAGTAGCCCCTTTAGTTTAGAGAGTGAGCAGTTCTTC.

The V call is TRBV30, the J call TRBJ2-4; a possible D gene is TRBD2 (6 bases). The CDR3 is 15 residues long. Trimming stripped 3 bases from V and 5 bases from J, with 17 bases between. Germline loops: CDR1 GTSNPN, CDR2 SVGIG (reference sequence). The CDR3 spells CAWSALLAAQNIQYF. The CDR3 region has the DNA TGTGCCTGGAGCGCCCTCTTAGCGGCCCAAAACATTCAGTACTTC. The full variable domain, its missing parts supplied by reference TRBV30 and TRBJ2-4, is SQTIHQWPATLVQPVGSPLSLECTVEGTSNPNLYWYRQAAGRGLQLLFYSVGIGQISSEVPQNLSASRPQDRQFILSSKKLLLSDSGFYLCAWSALLAAQNIQYFGAGTRLSVL.

The CDR3 here is CASSLVGQGNQPQHF. The CDR3 DNA reads TGTGCCAGCAGTTTAGTTGGCCAGGGCAATCAGCCCCAGCATTTT. The chain is built from TRBV28 and TRBJ1-5; no reliable D call. Germline assignment: CDR1 MDHEN and CDR2 SYDVKM. The V gene lost 2 bases and the J gene lost 2 bases, with 10 bases spanning the gap. The CDR3 is 15 residues long.